The rows below give T cell receptor beta chains drawn from one sample of a study of T-cell memory formation after mild COVID-19. In TCRdb, the 5' RACE reads were re-called with MiXCR into one record per CDR3 protein. The sample has roughly 580,000 distinct CDR3 sequences, roughly 18% seen once. Sequencing used PBMCs or a T cell subset sorted from them (not recorded which). These receptors originate from an adult woman who had mild COVID-19 (a few samples of this study predate the infection). Cell type and time point are not known. CDR3s include the opening cysteine and the closing phenylalanine or tryptophan. Each record gives: J gene, V gene, clone size, D gene, CDR3 DNA, CDR3 protein. A D gene is named only where the DNA matches it firmly. The listing skips clone size in some rows; elsewhere it reads once, few, many or a size class.

TRBJ1-1 | TRBV2 | . | . | TGTGCCAGCAGGGCGAACACTGAAGCTTTCTTT | CASRANTEAFF
TRBJ1-2 | TRBV6-4 | few | . | TGTGCCAGCAGTGACTCTCCGGGCAGCTTCAGCTACACCTTC | CASSDSPGSFSYTF
TRBJ2-7 | TRBV7-7 | . | TRBD1 | TGTGCCAGCAGCTCTGGACAGGGTGATGGCTACGAGCAGTACTTC | CASSSGQGDGYEQYF
TRBJ2-1 | TRBV6-9 | . | . | TGTGCCAGCAGTTATTTAGGACCCACCCGGACGGCCAGCTCCTACAATGAGCAGTTCTTC | CASSYLGPTRTASSYNEQFF
TRBJ1-1 | TRBV4-2 | many | TRBD1 | TGTGCCAGCAGCCAAGATCATACAGGGGCAGGGGCTGAAGCTTTCTTT | CASSQDHTGAGAEAFF
TRBJ1-1 | TRBV7-8 | few | TRBD1 | TGTGCCAGCAGCTCAGGGGGCGCCGACACTGAAGCTTTCTTT | CASSSGGADTEAFF
TRBJ2-7 | TRBV12-3/TRBV12-4 | . | . | TGTGCCAGCAGTTTAGCGGGGGGGCTGGGTTACGAGCAGTACTTC | CASSLAGGLGYEQYF
TRBJ2-3 | TRBV9 | . | . | TGTGCCAGCAGCGTAGAATGGGGGGTTGGAGATACGCAGTATTTT | CASSVEWGVGDTQYF
TRBJ2-7 | TRBV5-4 | . | TRBD2 | TGTGCCAGCAGCTTGATGTCACTAGCGGGAGTACCGTCCGAGCAGTACTTC | CASSLMSLAGVPSEQYF
TRBJ2-1 | TRBV9 | many | . | TGTGCCAGCAGCGTTAGCGGTAGTCTAAGCTCCTACAATGAGCAGTTCTTC | CASSVSGSLSSYNEQFF
TRBJ2-6 | TRBV4-2 | . | . | TGTGCCAGCAGCCAAGTACTAGCAGGCTCTGGGGCCAACGTCCTGACTTTC | CASSQVLAGSGANVLTF
TRBJ1-2 | TRBV5-4 | . | TRBD1 | TGTGCCAGCAGCTGGACAGGGGAGTATGGCTACACCTTC | CASSWTGEYGYTF
TRBJ1-4 | TRBV6-5 | few | . | TGTGCCAGCCGCCGATATGGTGATGAAAAACTGTTTTTT | CASRRYGDEKLFF
TRBJ1-2 | TRBV11-2 | . | TRBD1 | TGTGCCAGCAGCATCGAAGACAGGGAAAATAATGGCTACACCTTC | CASSIEDRENNGYTF
TRBJ1-2 | TRBV7-2 | . | . | TGTGCCAGCAGCTCTTTTTCGGGAGTTTCGGACTATGGCTACACCTTC | CASSSFSGVSDYGYTF
TRBJ1-5 | TRBV7-8 | few | . | TGTGCCAGCAGCTTAGTCGGTTATCAGCCCCAGCATTTT | CASSLVGYQPQHF
TRBJ2-7 | TRBV4-3 | . | TRBD1 | TGCGCCAGCAGCCCCAGACAGGGGATCAATAGCGAGCAGTACTTC | CASSPRQGINSEQYF
TRBJ1-4 | TRBV12-3/TRBV12-4 | . | TRBD1 | TGTGCCAGCAAACGAACAGGGGGCTCGACTGAAAAACTGTTTTTT | CASKRTGGSTEKLFF
TRBJ2-4 | TRBV10-3 | . | . | TGTGCCATCAGTGTCGCCCTCGATAACATTCAGTACTTC | CAISVALDNIQYF
TRBJ2-7 | TRBV30 | . | TRBD2 | TGTGCCTGCTCCGGGACTAGCGGATTCTCGGGCTCCTACGAGCAGTACTTC | CACSGTSGFSGSYEQYF
TRBJ2-1 | TRBV4-3 | few | . | TGCGCCAGCAGCCAAGACCGCAGGATCAACAATGAGCAGTTCTTC | CASSQDRRINNEQFF
TRBJ2-6 | TRBV12-3/TRBV12-4 | few | . | TGTGCCAGCAGTCCCTTTGGGGGGTCTGGGGCCAACGTCCTGACTTTC | CASSPFGGSGANVLTF
TRBJ1-1 | TRBV20-1 | few | . | TGCAGTGCTAGAGATCCCAACAGATCCCCTGAAGCTTTCTTT | CSARDPNRSPEAFF
TRBJ2-2 | TRBV12-5 | . | . | TGTGCTAGTGGTTTTACGCTCGACCAAGCAAAAGAGAACACCGGGGAGCTGTTTTTT | CASGFTLDQAKENTGELFF
TRBJ1-5 | TRBV12-3/TRBV12-4 | few | . | TGTGCCAGCAGCGCTCAAACAGGGTTTCAGCCCCAGCATTTT | CASSAQTGFQPQHF
TRBJ2-7 | TRBV10-2 | . | . | TGCGCCACCCGTGGGAGCAAGCTGGTCGAGCAGTACTTC | CATRGSKLVEQYF
TRBJ2-1 | TRBV7-9 | many | . | TGTGCCAGCAGCTTAGCGGTGAATGAGCAGTTCTTC | CASSLAVNEQFF
TRBJ2-1 | TRBV6-2/TRBV6-3 | . | . | TGTGCCAGCAGTTACTATAGCACAAGATTATACAATGAGCAGTTCTTC | CASSYYSTRLYNEQFF
TRBJ2-1 | TRBV5-1 | few | TRBD2 | TGCGCCAGCAGCTCCTTTGAGGGACTAGCGGCCAATGAGCAGTTCTTC | CASSSFEGLAANEQFF
TRBJ2-7 | TRBV29-1 | few | . | TGCAGCGTTGCGGCGGCGTACGAGCAGTACTTC | CSVAAAYEQYF
TRBJ2-5 | TRBV20-1 | few | TRBD2 | TGCAGTGCTAGAGATGCGGGAGGCCGGGAAGAGACCCAGTACTTC | CSARDAGGREETQYF
TRBJ2-7 | TRBV5-1 | few | . | TGCGCCAGCAGCAGGAGGGAGTCCTACGAGCAGTACTTC | CASSRRESYEQYF
TRBJ2-7 | TRBV5-1 | . | TRBD1 | TGCGCCAGCAGCTTGGGCTCGGGACAGCCTGGGGAGCAGTACTTC | CASSLGSGQPGEQYF
TRBJ2-1 | TRBV20-1 | . | . | TGCAGTGCTAGAGATTTACGGCTTCCCACCGTTAATGAGCAGTTCTTC | CSARDLRLPTVNEQFF
TRBJ2-7 | TRBV7-2 | . | . | TGTGCCAGCAGCTTATCTGGGGCCATTCTACAATACGAGCAGTACTTC | CASSLSGAILQYEQYF
TRBJ2-7 | TRBV4-1 | . | TRBD2 | TGCGCCAGCAGCCAAGAGCCGGGACTAGCGGGCGAGCAGTACTTC | CASSQEPGLAGEQYF
TRBJ1-2 | TRBV24-1 | few | . | TGTGCCACCAGTGATTTTGGAGGTAACGGCTACACCTTC | CATSDFGGNGYTF
TRBJ2-7 | TRBV11-2 | few | TRBD2 | TGTGCCAGCAGTTCCCCCGGGACTAGCGCTTCCTACGAGCAGTACTTC | CASSSPGTSASYEQYF
TRBJ2-2 | TRBV27 | . | TRBD2 | TGTGCCAGCGCCCTGGGAGGGTCCGGGGAGCTGTTTTTT | CASALGGSGELFF
TRBJ2-5 | TRBV5-1 | few | TRBD1 | TGCGCCAGCAGCTTGGCGGGGACAGGATGGGAGACCCAGTACTTC | CASSLAGTGWETQYF
TRBJ2-7 | TRBV5-1 | . | TRBD2 | TGCGCCAGCAGCTTGACCGCGGGGGGGCTACGCGAGCAGTACTTC | CASSLTAGGLREQYF
TRBJ2-7 | TRBV5-4 | . | TRBD1 | TGTGCCAGCAGCGGGGACAGGGATTCCTACGAGCAGTACTTC | CASSGDRDSYEQYF
TRBJ1-1 | TRBV5-6 | few | . | TGTGCCAGCAGCTTGGTTTCCGGGGACACTGAAGCTTTCTTT | CASSLVSGDTEAFF
TRBJ2-1 | TRBV20-1 | few | . | TGCAGTGCCCCTGGACCTTTTCGGGGTGAGCAGTTCTTC | CSAPGPFRGEQFF
TRBJ2-6 | TRBV11-2 | few | TRBD1 | TGTGCCAGCAGCTCATTCGGTTCGGGACAGTCCTCTGGGGCCAACGTCCTGACTTTC | CASSSFGSGQSSGANVLTF
TRBJ2-5 | TRBV15 | few | . | TGTGCCACCAGCAGTGTTAGAGCGGGCCAAGAGACCCAGTACTTC | CATSSVRAGQETQYF
TRBJ1-2 | TRBV14 | few | TRBD1 | TGTGCCAGCAGCCATGGACAGGTAGTCACTAACTATGGCTACACCTTC | CASSHGQVVTNYGYTF
TRBJ2-5 | TRBV14 | . | TRBD1 | TGTGCCAGCAGTCGACAGGGCTTACGCCTCCAAGAGACCCAGTACTTC | CASSRQGLRLQETQYF
TRBJ2-6 | TRBV5-1 | . | TRBD1 | TGCGCCAGCAGCTTGTGGACAGGTGGAAACTCTGGGGCCAACGTCCTGACTTTC | CASSLWTGGNSGANVLTF
TRBJ2-7 | TRBV5-1 | . | . | TGCGCCAGCACAAACCGCTACGCGGAGCAGTACTTC | CASTNRYAEQYF
TRBJ2-1 | TRBV14 | few | . | TGTGCCAGCAGCCAAGGACTTGGCCAGGCCTACAATGAGCAGTTCTTC | CASSQGLGQAYNEQFF
TRBJ2-3 | TRBV7-2 | few | TRBD2 | TGTGCCAGCAGCTTAACAGCGGGGGTGAGCACAGATACGCAGTATTTT | CASSLTAGVSTDTQYF
TRBJ2-2 | TRBV6-5 | few | . | TGTGCCAGCAGATCGGGACAGAACACCGGGGAGCTGTTTTTT | CASRSGQNTGELFF
TRBJ2-3 | TRBV12-3/TRBV12-4 | many | . | TGTGCCAGCAGTTTAAAAGATACGCAGTATTTT | CASSLKDTQYF
TRBJ2-1 | TRBV20-1 | many | . | TGCAGTGCTAGAGATTTGCGGGGATACAATGAGCAGTTCTTC | CSARDLRGYNEQFF